The source of this T cell receptor (beta chain) is a study of cytomegalovirus exposure and HLA in healthy donors. Notes on this clone: Its antigen is currently unknown.

Study results and caveats: Earlier analysis looked at TCR beta V segments, and most were productive about 90% or about 30% of the time. TCR beta sequences numbering more than 15,000 were associated with HLA alleles at 0.05 false discovery rate in a later analysis. As a later analysis showed, several of the most significant clusters appeared to be linked to common viral pathogens. Later on, analysis showed that most CMV-associated TCR beta chains appeared to be HLA-restricted.

The PCR had 60 Vbeta and 13 Jbeta primers. Generated by immunoSEQ multiplex PCR, the TCRdb table keeps only in-frame clones and is missing some. This table has 150,000 to 200,000 clones, 60% to 80% appearing once. Per the germline V gene, CDR1 is PRHDT and CDR2 is FYEKMQ (reference sequence). Trimming pared 2 bases from V and 7 bases from J, leaving 8 bases between. The length of the CDR3 is 12 residues. This chain uses TRBV13 with TRBJ1-2; tentatively, D is TRBD1 (5 bases). The sequence came from a female donor in good health and CMV-seronegative. Sequencing input: PBMCs. CDR3 nucleotide sequence: TGTGCCAGCAGCTTACAGGGTTTTGGCTACACCTTC. Its protein product is CASSLQGFGYTF.